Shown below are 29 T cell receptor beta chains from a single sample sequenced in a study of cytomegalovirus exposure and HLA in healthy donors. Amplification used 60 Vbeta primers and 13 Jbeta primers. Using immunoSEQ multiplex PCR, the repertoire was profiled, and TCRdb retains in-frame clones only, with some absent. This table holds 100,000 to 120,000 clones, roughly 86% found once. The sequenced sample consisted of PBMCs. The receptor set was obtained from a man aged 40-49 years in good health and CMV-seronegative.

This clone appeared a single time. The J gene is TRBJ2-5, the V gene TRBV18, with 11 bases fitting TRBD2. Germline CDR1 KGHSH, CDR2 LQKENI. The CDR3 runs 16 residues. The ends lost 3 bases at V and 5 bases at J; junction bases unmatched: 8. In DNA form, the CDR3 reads TGTGCCAGCTCACCCCTTAGCGGGGGGGCGCGGGAGACCCAGTACTTC. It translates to CASSPLSGGARETQYF.

The CDR3 is CASSPWTGNEKLFF. CDR3 DNA sequence: TGCGCCAGCAGCCCTTGGACGGGAAATGAAAAACTGTTTTTT. The chain is built from TRBV5-1 and TRBJ1-4; D is ambiguous. The germline gives CDR1 SGHRS, CDR2 YFSETQ. CDR3 length equals 14 residues. The V gene lost 4 bases and the J gene lost 5 bases, with 12 bases spanning the gap.

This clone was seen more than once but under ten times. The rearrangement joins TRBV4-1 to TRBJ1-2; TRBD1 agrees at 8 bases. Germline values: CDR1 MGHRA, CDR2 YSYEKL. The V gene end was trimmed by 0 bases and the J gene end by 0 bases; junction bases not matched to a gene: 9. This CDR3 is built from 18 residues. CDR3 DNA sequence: TGCGCCAGCAGCCAAGATAAAGGGGACAGGCCAGCTAACTATGGCTACACCTTC. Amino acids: CASSQDKGDRPANYGYTF.

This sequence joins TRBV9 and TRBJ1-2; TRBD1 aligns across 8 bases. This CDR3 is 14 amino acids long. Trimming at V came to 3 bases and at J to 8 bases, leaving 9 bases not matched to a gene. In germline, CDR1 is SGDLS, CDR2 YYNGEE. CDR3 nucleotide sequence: TGTGCCAGCAGCGCGGACAGGGACTTGCGGGGCTACACCTTC. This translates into CASSADRDLRGYTF.

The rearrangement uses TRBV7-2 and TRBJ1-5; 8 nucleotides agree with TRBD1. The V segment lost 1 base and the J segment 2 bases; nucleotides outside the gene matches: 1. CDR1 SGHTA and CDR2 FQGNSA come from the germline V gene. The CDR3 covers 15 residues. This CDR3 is CASSLGGQGNQPQHF. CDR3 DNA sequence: TGTGCCAGCAGCTTAGGGGGACAGGGCAATCAGCCCCAGCATTTT.

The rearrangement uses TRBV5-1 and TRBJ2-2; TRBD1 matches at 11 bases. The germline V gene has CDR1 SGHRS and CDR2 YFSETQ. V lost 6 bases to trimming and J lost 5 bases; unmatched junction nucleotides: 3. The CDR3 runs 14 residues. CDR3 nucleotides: TGCGCCAGCACCAGGGACAGGGGGACCGGGGAGCTGTTTTTT. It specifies CASTRDRGTGELFF.

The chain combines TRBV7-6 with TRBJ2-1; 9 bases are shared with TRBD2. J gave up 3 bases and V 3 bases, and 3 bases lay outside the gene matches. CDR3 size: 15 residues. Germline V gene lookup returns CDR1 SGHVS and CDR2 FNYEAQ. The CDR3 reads CASSFSGGYYNEQFF. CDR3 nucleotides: TGTGCCAGCAGCTTTAGCGGGGGCTACTACAATGAGCAGTTCTTC.

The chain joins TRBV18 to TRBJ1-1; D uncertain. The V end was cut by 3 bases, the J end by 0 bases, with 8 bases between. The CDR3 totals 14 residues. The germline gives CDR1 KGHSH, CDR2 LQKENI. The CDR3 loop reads CASSPPSLNTEAFF. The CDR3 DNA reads TGTGCCAGCTCACCTCCCTCCCTGAACACTGAAGCTTTCTTT.

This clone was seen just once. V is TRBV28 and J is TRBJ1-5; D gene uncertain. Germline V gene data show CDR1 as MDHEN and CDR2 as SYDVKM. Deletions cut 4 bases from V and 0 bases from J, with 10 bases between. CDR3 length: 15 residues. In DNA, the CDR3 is TGTGCCAGCAGTTCCCTTAGAGTTAGCAATCAGCCCCAGCATTTT. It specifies CASSSLRVSNQPQHF.

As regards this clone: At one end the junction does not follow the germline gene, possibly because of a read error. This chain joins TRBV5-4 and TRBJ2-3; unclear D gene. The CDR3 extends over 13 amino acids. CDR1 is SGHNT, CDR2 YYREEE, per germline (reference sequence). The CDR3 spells CANSLDQADTQYF. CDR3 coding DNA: TGTGCCAACAGCCTGGACCAGGCAGATACGCAGTATTTT.

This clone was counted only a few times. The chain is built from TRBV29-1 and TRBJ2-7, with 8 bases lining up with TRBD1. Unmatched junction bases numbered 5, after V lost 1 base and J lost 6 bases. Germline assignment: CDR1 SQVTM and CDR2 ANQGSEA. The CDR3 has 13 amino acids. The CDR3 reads CSVEGQGRFEQYF. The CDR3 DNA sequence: TGCAGCGTTGAAGGACAGGGGAGGTTCGAGCAGTACTTC.

The CDR3 DNA is TGCGCCAGCAGCCCCGGGACAGCGGGTGAGCAGTTCTTC. Translated, it gives CASSPGTAGEQFF. The V call is TRBV5-1, the J call TRBJ2-1, with TRBD1 as a possible D gene (7 bases). The CDR3 consists of 13 residues. Between the trimmed V and J ends, which lost 4 bases and 9 bases, there was a span of 14 bases. Germline loops: CDR1 SGHRS, CDR2 YFSETQ.

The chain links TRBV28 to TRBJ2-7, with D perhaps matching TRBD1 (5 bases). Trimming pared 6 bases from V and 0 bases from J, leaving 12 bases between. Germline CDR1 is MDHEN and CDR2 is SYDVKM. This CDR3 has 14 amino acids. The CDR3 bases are TGTGCCAGCAGCCAACAGGCGCCCTCCTACGAGCAGTACTTC. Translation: CASSQQAPSYEQYF.

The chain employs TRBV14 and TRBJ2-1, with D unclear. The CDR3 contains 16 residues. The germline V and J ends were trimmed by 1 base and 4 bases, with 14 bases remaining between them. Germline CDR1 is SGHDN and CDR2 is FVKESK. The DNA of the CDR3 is TGTGCCAGCAGCCAAGCGACTGGCCGGCGTTACAATGAGCAGTTCTTC. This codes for CASSQATGRRYNEQFF.

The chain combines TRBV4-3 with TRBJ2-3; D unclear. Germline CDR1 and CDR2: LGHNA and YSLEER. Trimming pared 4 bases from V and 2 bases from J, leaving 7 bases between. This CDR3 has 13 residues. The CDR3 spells CASSLTSTDTQYF. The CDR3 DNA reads TGCGCCAGCAGCCTTACTTCCACAGATACGCAGTATTTT.

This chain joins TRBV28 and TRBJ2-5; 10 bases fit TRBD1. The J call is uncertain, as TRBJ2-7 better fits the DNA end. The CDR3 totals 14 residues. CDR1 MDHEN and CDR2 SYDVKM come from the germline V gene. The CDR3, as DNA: TGTGCCAGCAGTTTGGAGACAGGGGGCCACGAGCAGTACTTC. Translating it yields CASSLETGGHEQYF.

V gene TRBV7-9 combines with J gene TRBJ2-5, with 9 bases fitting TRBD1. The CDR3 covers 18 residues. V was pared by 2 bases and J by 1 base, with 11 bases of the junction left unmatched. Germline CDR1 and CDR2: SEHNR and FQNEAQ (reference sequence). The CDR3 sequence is CASSLSTPTGGPQETQYF. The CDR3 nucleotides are TGTGCCAGCAGCTTAAGTACCCCGACAGGGGGTCCCCAAGAGACCCAGTACTTC.

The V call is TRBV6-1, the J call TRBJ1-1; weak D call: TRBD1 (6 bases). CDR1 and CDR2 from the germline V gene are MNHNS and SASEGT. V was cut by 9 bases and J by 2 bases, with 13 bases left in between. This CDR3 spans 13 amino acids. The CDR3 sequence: CASGQTLNTEAFF. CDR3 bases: TGTGCCAGTGGACAGACCCTAAACACTGAAGCTTTCTTT.

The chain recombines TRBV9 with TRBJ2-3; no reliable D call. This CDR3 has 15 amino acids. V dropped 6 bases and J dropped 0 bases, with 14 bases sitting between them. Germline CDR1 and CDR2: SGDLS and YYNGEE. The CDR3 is CASNWQASSTDTQYF. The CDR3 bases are TGTGCCAGCAACTGGCAGGCGTCCAGCACAGATACGCAGTATTTT. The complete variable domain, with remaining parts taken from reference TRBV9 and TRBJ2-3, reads DSGVTQTPKHLITATGQRVTLRCSPRSGDLSVYWYQQSLDQGLQFLIQYYNGEERAKGNILERFSAQQFPDLHSELNLSSLELGDSALYFCASNWQASSTDTQYFGPGTRLTVL.

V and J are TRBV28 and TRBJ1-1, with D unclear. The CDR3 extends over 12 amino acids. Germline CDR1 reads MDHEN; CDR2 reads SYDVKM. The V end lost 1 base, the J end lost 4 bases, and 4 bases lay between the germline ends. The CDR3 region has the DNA TGTGCCAGCAGTTTATCGGGCACTGAAGCTTTCTTT. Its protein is CASSLSGTEAFF.

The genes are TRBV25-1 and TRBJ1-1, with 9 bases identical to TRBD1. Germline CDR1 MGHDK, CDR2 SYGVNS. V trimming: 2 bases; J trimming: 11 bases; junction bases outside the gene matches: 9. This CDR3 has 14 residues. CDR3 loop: CASSETSGTGMAFF. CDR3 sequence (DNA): TGTGCCAGCAGTGAAACATCCGGGACAGGGATGGCTTTCTTT.

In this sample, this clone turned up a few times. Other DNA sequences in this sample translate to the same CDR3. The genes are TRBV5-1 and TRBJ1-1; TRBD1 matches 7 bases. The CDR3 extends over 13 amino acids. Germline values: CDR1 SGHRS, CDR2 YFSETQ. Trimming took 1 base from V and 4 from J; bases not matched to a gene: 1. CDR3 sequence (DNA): TGCGCCAGCAGCTTGCAGGGGGGCACTGAAGCTTTCTTT. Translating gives CASSLQGGTEAFF. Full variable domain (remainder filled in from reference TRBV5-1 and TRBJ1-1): KAGVTQTPRYLIKTRGQQVTLSCSPISGHRSVSWYQQTPGQGLQFLFEYFSETQRNKGNFPGRFSGRQFSNSRSEMNVSTLELGDSALYLCASSLQGGTEAFFGQGTRLTVV.

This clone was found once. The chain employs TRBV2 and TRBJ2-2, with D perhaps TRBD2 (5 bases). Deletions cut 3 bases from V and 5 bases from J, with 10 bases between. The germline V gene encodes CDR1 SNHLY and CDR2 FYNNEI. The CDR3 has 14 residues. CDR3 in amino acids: CASSDVRRTGELFF. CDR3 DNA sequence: TGTGCCAGCAGTGACGTTCGGAGGACCGGGGAGCTGTTTTTT.

The CDR3: CAISDTEEAFF. The CDR3 DNA is TGTGCCATCAGTGACACAGAGGAAGCTTTCTTT. The chain employs TRBV10-3 and TRBJ1-1; D gene ambiguous. CDR1 is ENHRY, CDR2 SYGVKD, per germline. Between the trimmed V and J ends, which lost 3 bases and 8 bases, there was a span of 7 bases. The CDR3 runs to 11 residues.

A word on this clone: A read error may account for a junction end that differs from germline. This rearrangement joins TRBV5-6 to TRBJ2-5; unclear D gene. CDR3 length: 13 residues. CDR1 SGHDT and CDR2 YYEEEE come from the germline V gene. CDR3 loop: CASSFSRRQISDF. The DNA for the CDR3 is TGTGCCAGCAGCTTTTCTCGGCGGCAGATAAGTGACTTC.

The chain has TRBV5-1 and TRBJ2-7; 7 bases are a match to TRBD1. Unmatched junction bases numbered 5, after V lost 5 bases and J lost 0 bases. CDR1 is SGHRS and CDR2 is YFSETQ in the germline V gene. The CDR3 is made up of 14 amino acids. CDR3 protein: CASRPGQSSYEQYF. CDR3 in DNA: TGCGCCAGCAGACCGGGACAGAGCTCCTACGAGCAGTACTTC.

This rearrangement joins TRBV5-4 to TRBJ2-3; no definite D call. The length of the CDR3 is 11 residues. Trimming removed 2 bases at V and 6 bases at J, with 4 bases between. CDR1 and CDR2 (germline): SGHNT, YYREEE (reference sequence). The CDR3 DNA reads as TGTGCCAGCAGCTTCAGGGATACGCAGTATTTT. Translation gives CASSFRDTQYF.

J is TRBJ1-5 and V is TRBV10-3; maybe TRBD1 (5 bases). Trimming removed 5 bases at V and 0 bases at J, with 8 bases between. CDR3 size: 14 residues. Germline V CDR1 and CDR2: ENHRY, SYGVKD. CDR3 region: CAISKDNSNQPQHF. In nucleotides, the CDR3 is TGTGCCATCAGTAAGGACAATAGCAATCAGCCCCAGCATTTT.

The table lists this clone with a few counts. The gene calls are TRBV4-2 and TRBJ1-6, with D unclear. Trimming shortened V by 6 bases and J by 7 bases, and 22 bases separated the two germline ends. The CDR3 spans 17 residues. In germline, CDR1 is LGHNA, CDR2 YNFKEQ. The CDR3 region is CASSRNGEGNKNSPLHF. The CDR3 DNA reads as TGTGCCAGCAGTCGGAACGGAGAGGGTAATAAAAATTCACCCCTCCACTTT.